Included here is one T cell receptor (beta chain) sequence, with context. A much more abundant neighbour one base away suggests this may be a read error. This entry belongs to a study of response to subunit inactivated influenza vaccine. Germline V gives CDR1 SQVTM, CDR2 ANQGSEA. This CDR3 has 17 residues. TCRdb reprocessed the RT-PCR reads with MiXCR, giving one entry per CDR3 protein. The sample has approximately 250,000 distinct CDR3 sequences, more than 9% seen once. The V call is TRBV29-1, the J call TRBJ2-3, with 11 bases fitting TRBD2. This TCR came from a middle-aged man who received an inactivated influenza vaccine. The specimen comprised non-naive T cells sorted from PBMCs, sampled approximately 15 days before vaccination. CDR3 region: CSVESSAVLAGVNTEYF. The CDR3 coding sequence is TGCAGCGTTGAAAGTTCGGCAGTACTAGCGGGAGTGAATACGGAGTATTTT.